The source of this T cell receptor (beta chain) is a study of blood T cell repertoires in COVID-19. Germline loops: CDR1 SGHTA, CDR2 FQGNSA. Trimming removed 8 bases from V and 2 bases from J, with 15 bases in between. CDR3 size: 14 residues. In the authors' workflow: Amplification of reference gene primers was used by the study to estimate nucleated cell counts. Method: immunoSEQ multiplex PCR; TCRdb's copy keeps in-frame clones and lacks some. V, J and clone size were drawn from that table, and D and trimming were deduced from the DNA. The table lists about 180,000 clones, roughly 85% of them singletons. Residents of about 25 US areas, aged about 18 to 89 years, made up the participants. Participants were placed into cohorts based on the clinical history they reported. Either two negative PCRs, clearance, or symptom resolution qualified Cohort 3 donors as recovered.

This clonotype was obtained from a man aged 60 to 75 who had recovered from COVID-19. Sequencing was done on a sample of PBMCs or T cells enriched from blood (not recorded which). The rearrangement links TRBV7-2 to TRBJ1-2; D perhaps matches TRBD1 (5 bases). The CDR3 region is CASDRDSINYGYTF. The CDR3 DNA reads TGTGCCAGCGACCGGGACTCCATCAACTATGGCTACACCTTC.